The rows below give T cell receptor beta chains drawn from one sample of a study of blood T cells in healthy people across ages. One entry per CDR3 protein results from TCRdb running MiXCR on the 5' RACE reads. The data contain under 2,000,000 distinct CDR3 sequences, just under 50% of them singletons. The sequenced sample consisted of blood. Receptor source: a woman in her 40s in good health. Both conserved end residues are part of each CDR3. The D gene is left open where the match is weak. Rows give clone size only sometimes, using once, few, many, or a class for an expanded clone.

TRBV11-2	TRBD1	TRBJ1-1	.	CASSLVPTTGLGTEAFF	TGTGCCAGCAGCTTAGTCCCGACGACAGGGCTGGGCACTGAAGCTTTCTTT
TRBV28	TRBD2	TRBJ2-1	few	CASRTLAGGFYNEQFF	TGTGCCAGCAGAACACTAGCGGGGGGGTTCTACAATGAGCAGTTCTTC
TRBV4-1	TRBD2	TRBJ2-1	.	CASSQFSSGGTAVNEQFF	TGCGCCAGCAGCCAATTCTCTAGCGGGGGGACCGCGGTTAATGAGCAGTTCTTC
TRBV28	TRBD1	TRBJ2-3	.	CASSPTGGGKTDTQYF	TGTGCCAGCAGCCCTACAGGGGGCGGTAAGACAGATACGCAGTATTTT
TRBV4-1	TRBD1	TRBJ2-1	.	CASSQETGTGENEQFF	TGCGCCAGCAGCCAAGAAACCGGGACAGGGGAAAATGAGCAGTTCTTC
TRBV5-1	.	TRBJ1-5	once	CASKRELGNQPQHF	TGCGCCAGCAAGAGAGAACTCGGCAATCAGCCCCAGCATTTT
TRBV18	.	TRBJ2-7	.	CASSPARDNYEQYF	TGTGCCAGCTCACCGGCCCGGGACAACTACGAGCAGTACTTC
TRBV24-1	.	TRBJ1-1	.	CATSDPQVGAFF	TGTGCCACCAGTGACCCACAGGTCGGAGCTTTCTTT
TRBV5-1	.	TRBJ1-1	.	CASAAAEMNTEAFF	TGCGCCAGCGCGGCGGCAGAGATGAACACTGAAGCTTTCTTT
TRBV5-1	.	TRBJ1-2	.	CASSVIGRRNGYTF	TGCGCCAGCAGCGTGATCGGACGGAGGAATGGCTACACCTTC
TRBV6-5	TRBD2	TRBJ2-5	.	CASSYSPRRTSGGVETQYF	TGTGCCAGCAGTTACTCGCCCCGAAGGACTAGCGGGGGAGTGGAGACCCAGTACTTC
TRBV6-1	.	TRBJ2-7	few	CASGADSYEQYF	TGTGCCAGCGGAGCGGATTCCTACGAGCAGTACTTC
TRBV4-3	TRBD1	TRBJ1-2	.	CASSQGFSDRGFTF	TGCGCCAGCAGCCAAGGATTTTCGGACAGGGGCTTCACCTTC
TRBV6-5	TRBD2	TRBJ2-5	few	CASRRLAGGGETQYF	TGTGCCAGCAGACGACTAGCGGGGGGTGGGGAGACCCAGTACTTC
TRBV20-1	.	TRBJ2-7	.	CSVDSTEAEYEQYF	TGCAGTGTTGACTCGACGGAAGCTGAATACGAGCAGTACTTC
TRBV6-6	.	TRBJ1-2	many	CASRGDYGYTF	TGCGCCAGCAGAGGCGACTATGGCTACACCTTC
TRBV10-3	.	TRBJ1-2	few	CAISVTGDGYTF	TGTGCCATCAGTGTGACCGGGGATGGCTACACCTTC
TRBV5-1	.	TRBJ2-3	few	CASMGSGTDTQYF	TGCGCCAGCATGGGTAGCGGCACAGATACGCAGTATTTT
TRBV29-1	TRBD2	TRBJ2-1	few	CSVLTPGTSTWEQFF	TGCAGCGTTCTAACCCCCGGGACTAGTACCTGGGAGCAGTTCTTC
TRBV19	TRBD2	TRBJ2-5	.	CASSVGTSGYQETQYF	TGTGCCAGTAGCGTCGGGACTAGCGGCTACCAAGAGACCCAGTACTTC
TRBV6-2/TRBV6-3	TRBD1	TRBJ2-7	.	CASSDSTGTGYNEQYF	TGTGCCAGCAGTGACTCGACCGGGACAGGGTACAACGAGCAGTACTTC
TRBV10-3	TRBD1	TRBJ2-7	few	CAISAGTAYEQYF	TGTGCCATCAGTGCCGGGACAGCCTACGAGCAGTACTTC
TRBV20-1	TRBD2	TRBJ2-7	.	CSARDLGGTSGGSTREQYF	TGCAGTGCTAGAGATCTGGGTGGGACTAGCGGGGGGTCCACGCGGGAGCAGTACTTC
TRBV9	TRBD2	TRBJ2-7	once	CASSRSRGGSYNEQYF	TGTGCCAGCAGCCGCTCGCGGGGGGGCTCGTACAATGAGCAGTACTTC
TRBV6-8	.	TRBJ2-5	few	CASSSWGSRETQYF	TGTGCCAGCAGTTCCTGGGGGAGTAGGGAGACCCAGTACTTC
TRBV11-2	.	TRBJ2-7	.	CASTGHGASYEQYF	TGTGCCAGCACCGGGCATGGGGCCTCCTACGAGCAGTACTTC
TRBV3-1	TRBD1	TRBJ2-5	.	CASSQAPRGETQYF	TGTGCCAGCAGCCAAGCGCCCAGGGGGGAGACCCAGTACTTC
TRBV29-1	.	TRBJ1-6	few	CSVRGRSYNSPLHF	TGCAGCGTTCGAGGACGGAGCTATAATTCACCCCTCCACTTT
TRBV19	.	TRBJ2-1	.	CASRGWGNSYNEQFF	TGTGCCAGTAGAGGTTGGGGGAACTCCTACAATGAGCAGTTCTTC
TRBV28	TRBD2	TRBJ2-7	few	CASSSTSGGIYEQYF	TGTGCCAGCAGCTCGACTAGCGGGGGGATCTACGAGCAGTACTTC
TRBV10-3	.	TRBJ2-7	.	CAISTGTGSYEQYF	TGTGCCATCAGCACAGGGACTGGGTCCTACGAGCAGTACTTC
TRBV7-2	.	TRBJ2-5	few	CASSLSRAAETQYF	TGTGCCAGCAGCTTAAGTCGGGCAGCGGAGACCCAGTACTTC
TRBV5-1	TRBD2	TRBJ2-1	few	CASGFSGGANEQFF	TGCGCCAGCGGTTTTAGCGGGGGGGCAAATGAGCAGTTCTTC
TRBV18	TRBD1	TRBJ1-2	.	CASSPSQPGQGNGYTF	TGTGCCAGCTCACCCAGCCAACCGGGACAGGGAAATGGCTACACCTTC
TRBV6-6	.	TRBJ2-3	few	CASSGWEQITDTQYF	TGTGCCAGCAGTGGGTGGGAGCAGATCACAGATACGCAGTATTTT
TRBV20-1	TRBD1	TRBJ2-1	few	CSAEGQSSYNEQFF	TGCAGTGCTGAGGGACAGTCCTCCTACAATGAGCAGTTCTTC
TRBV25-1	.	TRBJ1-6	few	CASSVWGDDRINSPLHF	TGTGCCAGCAGTGTGTGGGGAGACGACAGGATCAATTCACCCCTCCACTTT
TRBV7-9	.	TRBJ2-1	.	CASSLAAGAEGFGSYNEQFF	TGTGCCAGCAGCTTAGCAGCCGGGGCGGAGGGGTTCGGCTCCTACAATGAGCAGTTCTTC
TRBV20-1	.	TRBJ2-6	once	CSAGYTGANVLTF	TGCAGTGCCGGGTATACTGGGGCCAACGTCCTGACTTTC
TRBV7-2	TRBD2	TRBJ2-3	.	CASSPKGGGGDTQYF	TGTGCCAGCAGCCCTAAGGGCGGGGGGGGAGATACGCAGTATTTT
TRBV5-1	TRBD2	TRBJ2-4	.	CASGQQAGGKNIQYF	TGCGCCAGCGGCCAACAGGCGGGGGGCAAAAACATTCAGTACTTC
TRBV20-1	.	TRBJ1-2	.	CSAEPTGRINYGYTF	TGCAGTGCTGAACCCACTGGACGGATTAACTATGGCTACACCTTC
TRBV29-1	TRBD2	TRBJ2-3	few	CSVGPTALAGSTDTQYF	TGCAGCGTGGGACCCACAGCATTAGCGGGAAGCACAGATACGCAGTATTTT
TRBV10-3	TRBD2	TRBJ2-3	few	CAISEGGGATDTQYF	TGTGCCATCAGTGAAGGCGGGGGGGCCACAGATACGCAGTATTTT
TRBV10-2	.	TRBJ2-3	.	CASSESIRGTGTDTQYF	TGCGCCAGCAGTGAGTCGATCCGGGGGACGGGCACAGATACGCAGTATTTT
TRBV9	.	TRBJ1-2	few	CASSVDRAYGYTF	TGTGCCAGCAGCGTAGACAGGGCTTATGGCTACACCTTC
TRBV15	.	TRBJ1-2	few	CATSTGLGDGYTF	TGTGCCACCAGCACAGGGCTCGGAGATGGCTACACCTTC